Sequencing of this T cell receptor (beta chain) was carried out in a study of blood T cells in healthy people across ages. With regard to this clonotype: Antigen: not known.

Germline V lookup: CDR1 LGHNA, CDR2 YNFKEQ. The CDR3 spans 16 residues. Trimming cost V 3 bases and J 2 bases; bases outside gene matches: 7. Study-wide findings and caveats: Measured against age, TCR beta diversity per million T cells decreased in a roughly linear manner. Considered underestimates were the diversity estimates obtained from one million T cells. Naive T cell percentage by flow cytometry tracked strongly with beta diversity.

With a J-beta primer mix and a sample-barcoded 5' primer, a second PCR ran about 7 to 11 cycles. Each cDNA molecule, via a template-switch adaptor with 12 random nucleotides, was tagged. Using its own MiXCR run on the 5' RACE reads, TCRdb lists one record per CDR3 protein. The top ten clones hold roughly 23% of a sample with around 1,800,000 distinct CDR3 sequences, more than 35% of them seen once. The sample was blood. V and J are TRBV4-2 and TRBJ2-1, with TRBD2 matching 7 bases. The TCR originated in a human donor in good health. CDR3 coding DNA: TGTGCCAGCAGCCACCTAGCGGAGCCACCCTACAATGAGCAGTTCTTC. As protein: CASSHLAEPPYNEQFF.